Listed below are T cell receptor beta chains from one sample, sequenced in a study of CXCR3-negative and CXCR3-positive naive CD8 T cells. Using the 5' RACE reads, TCRdb records one entry per CDR3 protein without DNA. The sample is made up of about 28,000 distinct CDR3 sequences, and the top ten hold 10% of it. The sequenced sample consisted of memory CD8+ T cells from blood. These receptors originate from a human donor in good health. Some clones in this sample may be carry-over from other donors' samples. Each CDR3 is given with its conserved first and last residue. The size field is filled for only some rows; it gives once, few, many or a size class.

clone_size: medium-sized
j_call: TRBJ2-1
v_call: TRBV29-1
cdr3_aa: CSVLGYNEQFF

clone_size: -
j_call: TRBJ2-3
v_call: TRBV13
cdr3_aa: CASSLASADTQYF

clone_size: -
j_call: TRBJ2-7
v_call: TRBV29-1
cdr3_aa: CSVTTSGQLYEQYF

clone_size: -
j_call: TRBJ2-3
v_call: TRBV7-2
cdr3_aa: CASSFPRDRPTDTQYF

clone_size: -
j_call: TRBJ1-4
v_call: TRBV19
cdr3_aa: CASGWDATNEKLFF

clone_size: -
j_call: TRBJ2-7
v_call: TRBV20-1
cdr3_aa: CSAGDRTYEQYF

clone_size: -
j_call: TRBJ2-1
v_call: TRBV6-2/TRBV6-3
cdr3_aa: CASSYGSGAQRDEQFF

clone_size: -
j_call: TRBJ1-1
v_call: TRBV29-1
cdr3_aa: CSVQGQNTEAFF

clone_size: -
j_call: TRBJ2-2
v_call: TRBV11-3
cdr3_aa: CASRTSSLFIRELFF

clone_size: -
j_call: TRBJ2-1
v_call: TRBV29-1
cdr3_aa: CSVGQQLNNEQFF

clone_size: -
j_call: TRBJ2-2
v_call: TRBV7-9
cdr3_aa: CASSPPAKGLGQPGELFF

clone_size: -
j_call: TRBJ2-4
v_call: TRBV5-5
cdr3_aa: CASSPLPSTGMENIQYF

clone_size: -
j_call: TRBJ2-1
v_call: TRBV5-5
cdr3_aa: CASSGLGTGLLSSYNEQFF

clone_size: -
j_call: TRBJ2-2
v_call: TRBV20-1
cdr3_aa: CRSGPLNTGELFF

clone_size: -
j_call: TRBJ2-1
v_call: TRBV15
cdr3_aa: CATRGLYNEQFF

clone_size: -
j_call: TRBJ2-7
v_call: TRBV28
cdr3_aa: CASTPGGSEQYF

clone_size: -
j_call: TRBJ2-1
v_call: TRBV6-2/TRBV6-3
cdr3_aa: CASSKTSGGFNEQFF

clone_size: -
j_call: TRBJ1-2
v_call: TRBV7-9
cdr3_aa: CASSSTEDYGYTF

clone_size: -
j_call: TRBJ2-7
v_call: TRBV12-3/TRBV12-4
cdr3_aa: CASSLGDGLSYEQYF

clone_size: -
j_call: TRBJ2-2
v_call: TRBV12-3/TRBV12-4
cdr3_aa: CASSFTGFRELFF

clone_size: -
j_call: TRBJ2-2
v_call: TRBV6-2/TRBV6-3
cdr3_aa: CASSPGLAVSLYGLFF

clone_size: -
j_call: TRBJ2-1
v_call: TRBV6-2/TRBV6-3
cdr3_aa: CASSYSGTTNNEQFF

clone_size: -
j_call: TRBJ1-2
v_call: TRBV10-1
cdr3_aa: CASDGGGSDYGYTF

clone_size: -
j_call: TRBJ1-5
v_call: TRBV5-1
cdr3_aa: CASSLDPQVDSNQPQHF

clone_size: -
j_call: TRBJ1-1
v_call: TRBV3-1
cdr3_aa: CASSSQVGVDTEAFF

clone_size: -
j_call: TRBJ1-3
v_call: TRBV29-1
cdr3_aa: CSVEDLDRGGNTIYF

clone_size: -
j_call: TRBJ1-1
v_call: TRBV27
cdr3_aa: CASSLQGLTEAFF

clone_size: -
j_call: TRBJ1-5
v_call: TRBV7-2
cdr3_aa: CASSLITPGGVYQPQHF

clone_size: -
j_call: TRBJ2-5
v_call: TRBV27
cdr3_aa: CASSSIQRRETQYF

clone_size: -
j_call: TRBJ2-5
v_call: TRBV4-1
cdr3_aa: CASSQEFGAGSPQETQYF

clone_size: -
j_call: TRBJ1-1
v_call: TRBV9
cdr3_aa: CASSAGGQNTEAFF

clone_size: -
j_call: TRBJ1-3
v_call: TRBV15
cdr3_aa: CATSRDRASRSGNTIYF

clone_size: medium-sized
j_call: TRBJ1-1
v_call: TRBV4-1
cdr3_aa: CASSPSGSEAFF

clone_size: -
j_call: TRBJ2-2
v_call: TRBV9
cdr3_aa: CASSGTELAPNTGELFF

clone_size: -
j_call: TRBJ1-1
v_call: TRBV7-2
cdr3_aa: CASFDTGTEAFF

clone_size: -
j_call: TRBJ2-1
v_call: TRBV7-3
cdr3_aa: CASSLPSGVRVFEQFF

clone_size: -
j_call: TRBJ2-2
v_call: TRBV6-2/TRBV6-3
cdr3_aa: CASSWTGGSTNTGELFF